These T cell receptor beta chains were read from a single sample in a study of blood T cell repertoires in COVID-19. The table came from immunoSEQ multiplex PCR; TCRdb's copy has only in-frame clones and leaves some out. The table records about 410,000 clones, 80% to 90% of them present only once. The source material was peripheral blood. Receptor source: a woman in her twenties or thirties with active or convalescent COVID-19. Each CDR3 is given with its conserved first and last residue.

>TRBJ1-1|TRBV18
CASSPPNRRENTEAFF
>TRBJ2-7|TRBV3-1/TRBV3-2
CASSKEGQGLFRHEQYF
>TRBJ1-4|TRBV19
CATNPGQAINEKLFF
>TRBJ1-1|TRBV5-1
CASSFTGGTEAFF
>TRBJ1-1|TRBV2
CASAGTRMNTEAFF
>TRBJ1-4|TRBV27
CASSRYGTANEKLFF
>TRBJ1-5|TRBV6-6
CASLEGVGQPQHF
>TRBJ2-3|TRBV4-1
CASSPRASGWASTDTQYF
>TRBJ1-2|TRBV2
CASSEQNRRYGYTF
>TRBJ1-6|TRBV19
CASSIRRDRGRNSPLHF
>TRBJ1-1|TRBV6-2/TRBV6-3
CASSYSFRGNTEAFF
>TRBJ1-2|TRBV24-1
CATSDEGTGYTF
>TRBJ2-5|TRBV3-1/TRBV3-2
CASSQDRDNPLETQYF
>TRBJ1-2|TRBV10-1
CASSLGTNYGYTF
>TRBJ1-2|TRBV5-4
CASSLGGTGYGYTF
>TRBJ2-5|TRBV13
CASKGLGGKQETQYF
>TRBJ2-7|TRBV24-1
CATSDLGGGIAYEQYF
>TRBJ1-1|TRBV7-8
CASSREGRAEAFF
>TRBJ2-7|TRBV6-6
CASSYGSGKNYEQYF
>TRBJ1-1|TRBV6-2/TRBV6-3
CASSVSLGMNTEAFF
>TRBJ2-7|TRBV19
CASSATGGLYEQYF
>TRBJ2-1|TRBV9
CASSVDRGGPSSYNEQFF
>TRBJ2-5|TRBV7-8
CASSPPPGTGVQETQYF
>TRBJ2-1|TRBV6-5
CASSYSSSASYNEQFF
>TRBJ1-1|TRBV6-6
CASTFGGGNTEAFF
>TRBJ2-7|TRBV7-8
CASSFTGLAGHEQYF
>TRBJ2-7|TRBV6-5
CASRGQPQEQYF
>TRBJ2-7|TRBV7-9
CASSLGQGVTYEQYF
>TRBJ1-2|TRBV30
CAWSIGQGALPIYGYTF